A single sample gave rise to the 24 T cell receptor beta chains below, sequenced in a study of blood T cell repertoires in COVID-19. Using immunoSEQ multiplex PCR, the repertoire was profiled, and TCRdb retains in-frame clones only, with some absent. The sample contains over 300,000 clones, roughly nine tenths of which appear only once. The sequenced sample consisted of PBMCs or T cells enriched from blood (not recorded which). These receptors came from a woman aged 25 to 45 who had recovered from COVID-19.

This sequence joins TRBV6-1 and TRBJ1-2; 9 bases map to TRBD1. In germline, CDR1 is MNHNS, CDR2 SASEGT. This CDR3 contains 15 residues. The trim removed 2 bases at V and 8 bases at J, leaving 9 bases unmatched. The CDR3 region is CASSELIGTGYGYTF. Written as DNA, the CDR3 is TGTGCCAGCAGTGAATTGATTGGGACAGGGTACGGCTACACCTTC.

V and J are TRBV6-2 or TRBV6-3 and TRBJ1-2; 7 bases are shared with TRBD1. Germline CDR1 MNHEY, CDR2 SVGEGT. The J segment lost 7 bases and the V segment lost 4 bases, leaving 6 bases of the junction unmatched. The CDR3 covers 13 residues. The DNA for the CDR3 is TGTGCCAGCAGTTTCCAGGGGGTCTTTGGCTACACCTTC. Residues: CASSFQGVFGYTF.

The chain uses TRBV9 and TRBJ1-2; TRBD1 agrees at 11 bases. Germline V gene lookup returns CDR1 SGDLS and CDR2 YYNGEE. The CDR3 is 15 residues long. The V gene end was trimmed by 3 bases and the J gene end by 4 bases; junction bases not matched to a gene: 5. The CDR3: CASSATGQGAYGYTF. For the CDR3, the DNA is TGTGCCAGCAGCGCAACAGGACAGGGGGCCTATGGCTACACCTTC. Drawing the rest from reference TRBV9 and TRBJ1-2, the complete variable domain is DSGVTQTPKHLITATGQRVTLRCSPRSGDLSVYWYQQSLDQGLQFLIQYYNGEERAKGNILERFSAQQFPDLHSELNLSSLELGDSALYFCASSATGQGAYGYTFGSGTRLTVV.

This rearrangement joins TRBV2 to TRBJ1-1, with TRBD1 matching 11 bases. V gave up 0 bases and J gave up 3 bases; unmatched junction bases: 18. There are 21 residues in the CDR3. Germline V gene data show CDR1 as SNHLY and CDR2 as FYNNEI. The chain's CDR3 is CASSEATVGQGEITADTEAFF. CDR3 nucleotide sequence: TGTGCCAGCAGTGAAGCCACAGTGGGACAGGGGGAAATAACCGCGGACACTGAAGCTTTCTTT.

The J gene is TRBJ2-3, the V gene TRBV19, with unresolved D. CDR3 length: 14 residues. Trimming pared 1 base from V and 2 bases from J, leaving 7 bases between. Germline lookup yields CDR1 LNHDA and CDR2 SQIVND (reference sequence). This chain's CDR3 is CASSIVQNTDTQYF. CDR3 coding DNA: TGTGCCAGTAGTATAGTGCAGAACACAGATACGCAGTATTTT.

The chain combines TRBV5-1 with TRBJ2-1; TRBD1 might be the D (6 bases). V gave up 5 bases and J gave up 7 bases, with 19 bases separating them. The V gene's germline CDR1 is SGHRS and CDR2 YFSETQ. This CDR3 has 15 residues. The CDR3: CASRSTGKSGNEQFF. CDR3 coding DNA: TGCGCCAGCAGATCGACAGGTAAATCTGGAAATGAGCAGTTCTTC.

Of note for this clone: Its ends do not fully match the called genes, so a read error is possible. The J gene is TRBJ2-7, the V gene TRBV2; weak D call: TRBD2 (5 bases). The CDR3 sequence is 11 residues long. The germline V gene has CDR1 SNHLY and CDR2 FYNNEI. In nucleotides, the CDR3 is TGTGCCAGCCGTGACGGGAACGAGCAGTACTTC. Translated: CASRDGNEQYF. The full variable domain, in which reference TRBV2 and TRBJ2-7 provide the parts outside the CDR3, is EPEVTQTPSHQVTQMGQEVILRCVPISNHLYFYWYRQILGQKVEFLVSFYNNEISEKSEIFDDQFSVERPDGSNFTLKIRSTKLEDSAMYFCASRDGNEQYFGPGTRLTVT.

This chain links TRBV4-1 with TRBJ1-1; D unresolved. CDR3 length: 14 residues. Germline values: CDR1 MGHRA, CDR2 YSYEKL. The V end lost 3 bases, the J end lost 5 bases, and 13 bases lay between the germline ends. CDR3 sequence reads: CASSQVRGGTEAFF. The DNA for the CDR3 is TGCGCCAGCAGCCAGGTGCGGGGAGGTACTGAAGCTTTCTTT.

The rearrangement joins TRBV10-1 to TRBJ1-6; TRBD1 agrees at 8 bases. The CDR3 covers 15 residues. J lost 6 bases, V lost 10 bases, and 11 bases had no gene match. In germline, CDR1 is WNHNN, CDR2 SYGVQD (reference sequence). CDR3 sequence (DNA): TGCGCCATCACCCAGGGGGCGGCGGGTAATTCACCCCTCCACTTT. This translates into CAITQGAAGNSPLHF.

The chain recombines TRBV19 with TRBJ1-2; D is unclear. The CDR3 consists of 15 residues. Deletions cut 3 bases from V and 0 bases from J, with 11 bases between. Germline-derived CDR1 and CDR2 are LNHDA and SQIVND (reference sequence). The CDR3: CASSIPGASNYGYTF. DNA of the CDR3: TGTGCCAGTAGTATCCCCGGAGCCTCTAACTATGGCTACACCTTC.

The chain has TRBV2 and TRBJ1-4, with unresolved D. This CDR3 is 15 amino acids long. Trimming removed 6 bases at V and 0 bases at J, with 11 bases between. Germline lookup yields CDR1 SNHLY and CDR2 FYNNEI. In DNA, the CDR3 is TGTGCCAGCAGGCCCGGAGCCTCAACTAATGAAAAACTGTTTTTT. Its translation: CASRPGASTNEKLFF.

The V gene is TRBV5-1, the J gene TRBJ1-4; 8 positions match TRBD1. The CDR3 loop spans 16 amino acids. V lost 4 bases and J lost 2; bases outside the gene matches: 7. From germline, CDR1 is SGHRS and CDR2 YFSETQ. CDR3 sequence reads: CASSPGTGPTNEKLFF. The DNA of the CDR3 is TGCGCCAGCAGCCCAGGGACAGGTCCGACTAATGAAAAACTGTTTTTT.

The chain recombines TRBV7-6 with TRBJ2-1; D unresolved. Deletions cut 3 bases from V and 7 bases from J, with 10 bases between. This CDR3 spans 13 amino acids. Germline CDR1 is SGHVS and CDR2 is FNYEAQ. The CDR3 bases are TGTGCCAGCAGCTTCCCGCAGCGTAATGAGCAGTTCTTC. Its translation is CASSFPQRNEQFF.

This chain joins TRBV9 and TRBJ1-1, with D perhaps matching TRBD1 (5 bases). The CDR3 length is 15 residues. Germline V lookup: CDR1 SGDLS, CDR2 YYNGEE. The V and J ends lost 4 bases and 3 bases respectively, with 16 bases between them. CDR3 loop: CASSPRQNWDTEAFF. The CDR3 nucleotides read TGTGCCAGCAGCCCCAGACAGAACTGGGACACTGAAGCTTTCTTT.

In nucleotides, the CDR3 is TGTGCCAGCAGCCATGCGGGGGGGACTACAGATACGCAGTATTTT. Amino acids: CASSHAGGTTDTQYF. J is TRBJ2-3 and V is TRBV3-1 (or the pseudogene TRBV3-2), with 9 bases that match TRBD2. The CDR3 contains 15 residues. The germline gives CDR1 LGHDT, CDR2 YNNKEL (reference sequence). With 3 bases clipped from V and 3 bases from J, the junction kept 4 bases outside the gene matches.

This chain uses TRBV19 with TRBJ1-4; D possibly corresponds to TRBD1 (6 bases). The germline V gene has CDR1 LNHDA and CDR2 SQIVND (reference sequence). V was trimmed by 6 bases and J by 7 bases, leaving 15 bases between them. The CDR3 length is 14 residues. The CDR3 here is CASRNVGAREKLFF. DNA of the CDR3: TGTGCCAGTAGGAACGTGGGGGCGCGTGAAAAACTGTTTTTT.

The V gene is TRBV20-1, the J gene TRBJ1-3; D is unclear. Looked up from germline, CDR1 is DFQATT and CDR2 is SNEGSKA (reference sequence). Trimming took off 6 bases at V and 4 bases at J, with 7 bases between the two ends. CDR3 length: 11 amino acids. The CDR3 bases are TGCAGTGCGCCGGTAGGAAACACCATATATTTT. This sequence encodes CSAPVGNTIYF.

This clone was found once. The CDR3, as DNA: TGTGCTAGTGGTTTTGTAGGCAGGGGGAGCTATGGCTACACCTTC. This translates into CASGFVGRGSYGYTF. The chain carries TRBV12-5 and TRBJ1-2; 7 bases are a match to TRBD1. Trimming took 3 bases from V and 4 from J; bases not matched to a gene: 8. CDR3 length: 15 residues. Per the germline V gene, CDR1 is LGHNT and CDR2 is FRNRAP.

This chain links TRBV5-6 with TRBJ2-4, with D perhaps TRBD2 (6 bases). V lost 3 bases to trimming and J lost 0 bases, with 19 bases between them. The CDR3 has 18 amino acids. Germline V gene lookup returns CDR1 SGHDT and CDR2 YYEEEE. This CDR3 reads CASSYLGPGGSAKNIQYF. The CDR3 DNA follows: TGTGCCAGCAGCTACCTCGGGCCCGGGGGTTCAGCCAAAAACATTCAGTACTTC.

This rearrangement joins TRBV15 to TRBJ1-1; D is undetermined. The CDR3 runs 14 residues. CDR1 is LNHNV and CDR2 is YYDKDF in the germline V gene (reference sequence). V was trimmed by 6 bases and J by 11 bases, leaving 22 bases between them. The CDR3 is CATRETRNSVGAFF. The CDR3 DNA reads TGTGCCACCAGGGAGACTAGGAATAGTGTGGGGGCTTTCTTT.

This sequence joins TRBV7-9 and TRBJ1-6; 8 nucleotides align to TRBD1. Germline V lookup: CDR1 SEHNR, CDR2 FQNEAQ (reference sequence). This CDR3 contains 15 residues. Trimming removed 7 bases from V and 10 bases from J; junction bases left unmatched: 12. CDR3 region: CASTPRGQEYSPLHF. The DNA of the CDR3 is TGTGCCAGCACCCCCAGGGGGCAGGAATACTCACCCCTCCACTTT.

The chain employs TRBV20-1 and TRBJ1-2, with D possibly matching TRBD1 (5 bases). CDR1 and CDR2 from the germline V gene are DFQATT and SNEGSKA (reference sequence). Trimming stripped 5 bases from V and 8 bases from J, with 12 bases between. This CDR3 is 11 amino acids long. CDR3 loop: CSAPRGDGYTF. The CDR3 DNA reads as TGCAGTGCTCCACGGGGGGACGGCTACACCTTC.

The chain combines TRBV12-2 with TRBJ2-5; TRBD1 is the table's D call and was not checked against the DNA. TRBV12-2 constitutes a pseudogene. This CDR3 comprises 18 residues. In nucleotides, the CDR3 is TGTGCAAACCCCCAGGCCCGACAGGGGCGCCCAAACCAAGAGACCCAGTACTTC. It codes for CANPQARQGRPNQETQYF.

The rearrangement links TRBV7-2 to TRBJ1-1; no firm D call. The CDR3 totals 13 residues. The V end was cut by 1 base, the J end by 8 bases, with 11 bases between. Germline-derived CDR1 and CDR2 are SGHTA and FQGNSA. CDR3 sequence: CASSLEESTEAFF. CDR3 DNA: TGTGCCAGCAGCTTAGAAGAATCTACCGAAGCTTTCTTT.